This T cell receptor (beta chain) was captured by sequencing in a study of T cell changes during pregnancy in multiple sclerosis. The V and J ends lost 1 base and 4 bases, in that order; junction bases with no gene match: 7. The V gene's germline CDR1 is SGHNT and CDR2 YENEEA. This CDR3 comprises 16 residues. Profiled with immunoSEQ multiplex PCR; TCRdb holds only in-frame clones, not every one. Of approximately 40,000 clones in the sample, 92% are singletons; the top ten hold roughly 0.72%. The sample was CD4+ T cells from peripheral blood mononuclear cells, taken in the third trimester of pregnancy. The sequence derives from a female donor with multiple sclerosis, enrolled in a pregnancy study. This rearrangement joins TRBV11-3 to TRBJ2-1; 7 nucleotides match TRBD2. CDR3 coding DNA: TGTGCCAGCAGCTTAGTGGGCGGGAGTGGGTACAATGAGCAGTTCTTC. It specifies CASSLVGGSGYNEQFF.